Listed below are T cell receptor beta chains from one sample, sequenced in a study of T cell changes during pregnancy in multiple sclerosis. Assay used: immunoSEQ multiplex PCR; TCRdb lists only in-frame clones, some missing. In the table there are 40,000 to 45,000 clones, nearly 90% of which are singletons. Sequencing was performed on CD4+ T cells from peripheral blood mononuclear cells, taken in the first trimester of pregnancy. The receptors were sampled from a female donor with multiple sclerosis, enrolled in a pregnancy study. The CDR3 runs from the conserved cysteine through the conserved F or W. A D gene is named only where the DNA matches it firmly. The listing skips clone size in some rows; elsewhere it reads once, few, many or a size class.

len: 16
j_gene: TRBJ2-1
d_gene: NA
v_gene: TRBV5-1
abundance: NA
CDR3aa: CASTSLGESSYNEQFF
CDR3nt: TGCGCCAGCACCTCCCTGGGCGAGAGCTCCTACAATGAGCAGTTCTTC

len: 17
j_gene: TRBJ2-1
d_gene: TRBD2
v_gene: TRBV5-1
abundance: NA
CDR3aa: CASSLRTSGRAGGEQFF
CDR3nt: TGCGCCAGCAGCCTGCGGACTAGCGGGAGGGCCGGGGGTGAGCAGTTCTTC

len: 13
j_gene: TRBJ1-2
d_gene: NA
v_gene: TRBV28
abundance: NA
CDR3aa: CAIRRTGVYGYTF
CDR3nt: TGTGCCATCCGACGGACTGGAGTTTATGGCTACACCTTC

len: 17
j_gene: TRBJ2-7
d_gene: NA
v_gene: TRBV5-1
abundance: once
CDR3aa: CASSLAPSGPPGYEQYF
CDR3nt: TGCGCCAGCAGCTTGGCCCCGAGCGGTCCCCCGGGCTACGAGCAGTACTTC

len: 16
j_gene: TRBJ2-7
d_gene: TRBD2
v_gene: TRBV19
abundance: NA
CDR3aa: CASSPRGSGSSYEQYF
CDR3nt: TGTGCCAGTAGTCCCCGGGGTAGCGGGAGCTCCTACGAGCAGTACTTC

len: 15
j_gene: TRBJ2-7
d_gene: TRBD1
v_gene: TRBV6-5
abundance: NA
CDR3aa: CASSYRDRGFYEQYF
CDR3nt: TGTGCCAGCAGTTACAGGGACAGGGGTTTCTACGAGCAGTACTTC

len: 16
j_gene: TRBJ2-1
d_gene: TRBD1
v_gene: TRBV28
abundance: NA
CDR3aa: CASSLWGQTPLYEQFF
CDR3nt: TGTGCCAGCAGTTTATGGGGACAGACGCCTTTGTATGAGCAGTTCTTC

len: 15
j_gene: TRBJ2-3
d_gene: TRBD1
v_gene: TRBV18
abundance: NA
CDR3aa: CASSREDRGTDTQYF
CDR3nt: TGTGCCAGCTCACGAGAGGACAGGGGCACAGATACGCAGTATTTT

len: 13
j_gene: TRBJ1-2
d_gene: NA
v_gene: TRBV14
abundance: NA
CDR3aa: CASSQPGKYGYTF
CDR3nt: TGTGCCAGCAGCCAACCAGGGAAGTATGGCTACACCTTC

len: 15
j_gene: TRBJ2-3
d_gene: NA
v_gene: TRBV5-1
abundance: NA
CDR3aa: CASSLVTGGTDTQYF
CDR3nt: TGCGCCAGCAGCTTGGTAACGGGTGGCACAGATACGCAGTATTTT

len: 14
j_gene: TRBJ2-1
d_gene: TRBD2
v_gene: TRBV4-2
abundance: NA
CDR3aa: CASSRGTSDNEQFF
CDR3nt: TGTGCCAGCAGCCGAGGGACTAGCGACAATGAGCAGTTCTTC

len: 18
j_gene: TRBJ2-1
d_gene: NA
v_gene: TRBV11-2
abundance: NA
CDR3aa: CASSPPPSSRLVRNEQFF
CDR3nt: TGTGCCAGCAGCCCCCCCCCTTCTTCCCGACTAGTACGGAATGAGCAGTTCTTC

len: 12
j_gene: TRBJ2-1
d_gene: NA
v_gene: TRBV30
abundance: NA
CDR3aa: CAWTSDHNEQFF
CDR3nt: TGTGCCTGGACTAGCGACCACAATGAGCAGTTCTTC

len: 15
j_gene: TRBJ2-1
d_gene: TRBD2
v_gene: TRBV28
abundance: NA
CDR3aa: CASTGAGGPLREQFF
CDR3nt: TGTGCCAGCACCGGTGCGGGAGGGCCTTTGCGGGAGCAGTTCTTC

len: 15
j_gene: TRBJ2-3
d_gene: TRBD2
v_gene: TRBV7-9
abundance: NA
CDR3aa: CASRSGSGSVDTQYF
CDR3nt: TGTGCCAGCAGAAGTGGTAGCGGGAGTGTAGATACGCAGTATTTT

len: 13
j_gene: TRBJ2-1
d_gene: NA
v_gene: TRBV6-1
abundance: NA
CDR3aa: CASRPTGYNEQFF
CDR3nt: TGTGCCAGCAGACCCACGGGGTACAATGAGCAGTTCTTC

len: 13
j_gene: TRBJ1-5
d_gene: TRBD1
v_gene: TRBV30
abundance: NA
CDR3aa: CACSRDRDQPQHF
CDR3nt: TGTGCCTGTTCACGGGACAGAGATCAGCCCCAGCATTTT

len: 13
j_gene: TRBJ2-1
d_gene: NA
v_gene: TRBV11-1
abundance: NA
CDR3aa: CASSLAQYNEQFF
CDR3nt: TGTGCCAGCAGCTTAGCCCAGTACAATGAGCAGTTCTTC

len: 18
j_gene: TRBJ2-7
d_gene: TRBD2
v_gene: TRBV6-1
abundance: NA
CDR3aa: CASSEVGPRGTRVREQYF
CDR3nt: TGTGCCAGCAGTGAAGTGGGGCCCCGAGGGACTAGGGTCCGCGAGCAGTACTTC

len: 13
j_gene: TRBJ2-3
d_gene: TRBD1
v_gene: TRBV2
abundance: NA
CDR3aa: CASNRDRPDTQYF
CDR3nt: TGTGCCAGCAACAGGGACAGGCCAGATACGCAGTATTTT

len: 14
j_gene: TRBJ1-1
d_gene: NA
v_gene: TRBV9
abundance: NA
CDR3aa: CASNMWGENTEAFF
CDR3nt: TGTGCCAGCAACATGTGGGGGGAGAACACTGAAGCTTTCTTT

len: 16
j_gene: TRBJ2-1
d_gene: TRBD2
v_gene: TRBV7-2
abundance: NA
CDR3aa: CASSSAGTSSYNEQFF
CDR3nt: TGTGCCAGCAGCTCCGCCGGGACTAGTTCTTACAATGAGCAGTTCTTC

len: 14
j_gene: TRBJ2-7
d_gene: TRBD2
v_gene: TRBV6-5
abundance: few
CDR3aa: CASSYGEGTHEQYF
CDR3nt: TGTGCCAGCAGTTACGGGGAGGGGACCCACGAGCAGTACTTC

len: 13
j_gene: TRBJ1-4
d_gene: NA
v_gene: TRBV6-5
abundance: NA
CDR3aa: CASRTLGAEKLFF
CDR3nt: TGTGCCAGCAGAACATTAGGGGCTGAAAAACTGTTTTTT

len: 17
j_gene: TRBJ2-3
d_gene: TRBD2
v_gene: TRBV5-4
abundance: NA
CDR3aa: CASSFTRDYLGTDTQYF
CDR3nt: TGTGCCAGCAGCTTCACTCGGGACTACCTCGGTACAGATACGCAGTATTTT

len: 14
j_gene: TRBJ2-2
d_gene: TRBD1
v_gene: TRBV5-1
abundance: NA
CDR3aa: CASSGTGVTGELFF
CDR3nt: TGCGCCAGCTCCGGGACAGGTGTAACCGGGGAGCTGTTTTTT

len: 13
j_gene: TRBJ2-3
d_gene: NA
v_gene: TRBV2
abundance: NA
CDR3aa: CASSEQGSDTQYF
CDR3nt: TGTGCCAGCAGTGAACAGGGCTCAGATACGCAGTATTTT

len: 15
j_gene: TRBJ1-2
d_gene: TRBD1
v_gene: TRBV6-5
abundance: NA
CDR3aa: CASSYSPTGLGGYTF
CDR3nt: TGTGCCAGCAGTTACTCTCCGACAGGGCTCGGCGGCTACACCTTC

len: 13
j_gene: TRBJ1-2
d_gene: TRBD1
v_gene: TRBV4-3
abundance: NA
CDR3aa: CASSPDRDYGYTF
CDR3nt: TGCGCCAGCAGCCCGGACAGGGACTATGGCTACACCTTC

len: 14
j_gene: TRBJ2-1
d_gene: NA
v_gene: TRBV11-2
abundance: once
CDR3aa: CASRRLRRPNEQFF
CDR3nt: TGTGCCAGCAGGCGCCTGAGGCGCCCCAATGAGCAGTTCTTC

len: 16
j_gene: TRBJ2-4
d_gene: NA
v_gene: TRBV19
abundance: NA
CDR3aa: CASSIARRARENIQYF
CDR3nt: TGTGCCAGTAGTATAGCCAGGCGGGCGCGGGAAAACATTCAGTACTTC

len: 15
j_gene: TRBJ2-7
d_gene: TRBD1
v_gene: TRBV5-1
abundance: NA
CDR3aa: CASSSVQTGIDEQYF
CDR3nt: TGCGCCAGCAGCTCTGTCCAGACAGGGATCGACGAGCAGTACTTC

len: 15
j_gene: TRBJ1-2
d_gene: TRBD1
v_gene: TRBV19
abundance: NA
CDR3aa: CASSVGTGANYGYTF
CDR3nt: TGTGCCAGTAGTGTAGGGACAGGGGCTAACTATGGCTACACCTTC

len: 14
j_gene: TRBJ1-5
d_gene: NA
v_gene: TRBV5-1
abundance: NA
CDR3aa: CAIPVGGGNQPQHF
CDR3nt: TGCGCCATTCCGGTTGGGGGGGGCAATCAGCCCCAGCATTTT

len: 13
j_gene: TRBJ2-3
d_gene: NA
v_gene: TRBV2
abundance: NA
CDR3aa: CASRSGVDGTQYF
CDR3nt: TGTGCCAGCAGATCGGGGGTGGATGGTACGCAGTATTTT

len: 14
j_gene: TRBJ1-3
d_gene: NA
v_gene: TRBV13
abundance: NA
CDR3aa: CASSLWGAGNTIYF
CDR3nt: TGTGCCAGCAGCTTATGGGGGGCTGGAAACACCATATATTTT

len: 13
j_gene: TRBJ2-7
d_gene: NA
v_gene: TRBV28
abundance: NA
CDR3aa: CASSLTSSYEQYF
CDR3nt: TGTGCCAGCAGTTTAACAAGCTCCTACGAGCAGTACTTC

len: 16
j_gene: TRBJ2-3
d_gene: TRBD1
v_gene: TRBV18
abundance: NA
CDR3aa: CASSPPLGTGTDTQYF
CDR3nt: TGTGCCAGCTCACCACCCTTGGGGACAGGTACAGATACGCAGTATTTT

len: 16
j_gene: TRBJ1-3
d_gene: NA
v_gene: TRBV7-6
abundance: NA
CDR3aa: CASSLGPGVVGNTIYF
CDR3nt: TGTGCCAGCAGCTTAGGCCCCGGGGTTGTCGGAAACACCATATATTTT

len: 13
j_gene: TRBJ2-7
d_gene: NA
v_gene: TRBV5-4
abundance: NA
CDR3aa: CASSLIDSYEQYF
CDR3nt: TGTGCCAGCAGCCTCATTGACAGCTACGAGCAGTACTTC

len: 15
j_gene: TRBJ2-1
d_gene: TRBD2
v_gene: TRBV6-4
abundance: NA
CDR3aa: CASSDSLAGVDEQFF
CDR3nt: TGTGCCAGCAGTGACTCGCTAGCGGGAGTCGATGAGCAGTTCTTC

len: 15
j_gene: TRBJ2-3
d_gene: TRBD2
v_gene: TRBV7-2
abundance: once
CDR3aa: CASSLGSGRTDTQYF
CDR3nt: TGTGCCAGCAGCTTAGGAAGCGGGAGAACAGATACGCAGTATTTT

len: 15
j_gene: TRBJ2-2
d_gene: TRBD2
v_gene: TRBV6-5
abundance: NA
CDR3aa: CASSPGTTNTGELFF
CDR3nt: TGTGCCAGCAGCCCCGGGACTACGAACACCGGGGAGCTGTTTTTT

len: 15
j_gene: TRBJ2-3
d_gene: TRBD2
v_gene: TRBV15
abundance: few
CDR3aa: CATSNSGRVADTQYF
CDR3nt: TGTGCCACATCTAATAGCGGGAGGGTTGCAGATACGCAGTATTTT

len: 15
j_gene: TRBJ1-5
d_gene: TRBD1
v_gene: TRBV6-6
abundance: medium-sized
CDR3aa: CASSETGTSNQPQHF
CDR3nt: TGTGCCAGCAGTGAGACAGGGACTAGCAATCAGCCCCAGCATTTT

len: 13
j_gene: TRBJ2-2
d_gene: TRBD1
v_gene: TRBV10-3
abundance: NA
CDR3aa: CAIRDRDDGELFF
CDR3nt: TGTGCCATCAGGGACAGGGACGACGGGGAGCTGTTTTTT

len: 16
j_gene: TRBJ2-3
d_gene: TRBD2
v_gene: TRBV27
abundance: NA
CDR3aa: CASRRLAGVSTDTQYF
CDR3nt: TGTGCCAGCAGGCGACTAGCGGGGGTGAGCACAGATACGCAGTATTTT

len: 12
j_gene: TRBJ2-7
d_gene: NA
v_gene: TRBV14
abundance: NA
CDR3aa: CASSQDSRARYF
CDR3nt: TGTGCCAGCAGCCAAGATAGCAGGGCCAGGTACTTC

len: 12
j_gene: TRBJ1-1
d_gene: TRBD1
v_gene: TRBV10-3
abundance: NA
CDR3aa: CASTGIGTEAFF
CDR3nt: TGTGCCTCGACAGGGATAGGCACTGAAGCTTTCTTT

len: 12
j_gene: TRBJ2-1
d_gene: NA
v_gene: TRBV7-2
abundance: once
CDR3aa: CASSLEGHPQFF
CDR3nt: TGTGCCAGCAGCTTAGAGGGACACCCTCAGTTCTTC